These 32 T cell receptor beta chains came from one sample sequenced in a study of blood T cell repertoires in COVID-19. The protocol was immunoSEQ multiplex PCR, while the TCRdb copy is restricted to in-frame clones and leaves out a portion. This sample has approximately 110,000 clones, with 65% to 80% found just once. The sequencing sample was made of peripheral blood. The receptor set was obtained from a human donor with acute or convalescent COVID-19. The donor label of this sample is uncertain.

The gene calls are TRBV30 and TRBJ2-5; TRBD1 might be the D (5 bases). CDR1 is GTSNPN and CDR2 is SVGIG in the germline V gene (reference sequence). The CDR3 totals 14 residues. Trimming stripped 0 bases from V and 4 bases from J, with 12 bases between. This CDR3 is CAWSVDVGAETQYF. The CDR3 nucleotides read TGTGCCTGGAGTGTAGATGTAGGGGCAGAGACCCAGTACTTC.

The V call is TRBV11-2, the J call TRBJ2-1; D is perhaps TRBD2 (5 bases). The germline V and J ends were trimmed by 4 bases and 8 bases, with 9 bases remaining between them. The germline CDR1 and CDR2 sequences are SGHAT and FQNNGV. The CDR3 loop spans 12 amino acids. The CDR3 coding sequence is TGTGCCAGCAGCTCACTAGTCCATGAGCAGTTCTTC. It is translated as CASSSLVHEQFF.

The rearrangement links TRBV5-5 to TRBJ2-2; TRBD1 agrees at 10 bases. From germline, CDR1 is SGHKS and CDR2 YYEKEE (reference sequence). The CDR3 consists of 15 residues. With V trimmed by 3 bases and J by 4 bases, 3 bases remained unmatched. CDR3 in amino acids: CASSSGQGLTGELFF. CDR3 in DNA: TGTGCCAGCAGCTCGGGACAGGGGCTCACCGGGGAGCTGTTTTTT.

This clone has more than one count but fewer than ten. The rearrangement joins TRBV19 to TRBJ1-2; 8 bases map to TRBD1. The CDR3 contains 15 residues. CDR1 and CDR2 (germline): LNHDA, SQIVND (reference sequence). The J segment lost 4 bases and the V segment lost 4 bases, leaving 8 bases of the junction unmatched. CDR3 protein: CASSRDRDRTYGYTF. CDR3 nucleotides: TGTGCCAGTAGTAGGGACCGGGACAGGACCTATGGCTACACCTTC.

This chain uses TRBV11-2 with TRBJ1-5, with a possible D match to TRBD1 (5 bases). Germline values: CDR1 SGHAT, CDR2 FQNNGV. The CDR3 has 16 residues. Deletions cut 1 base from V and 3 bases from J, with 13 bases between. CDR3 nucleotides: TGTGCCAGCAGCTTAGGGGGCGGTGCTCCCAATCAGCCCCAGCATTTT. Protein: CASSLGGGAPNQPQHF. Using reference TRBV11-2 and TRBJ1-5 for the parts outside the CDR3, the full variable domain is EAGVAQSPRYKIIEKRQSVAFWCNPISGHATLYWYQQILGQGPKLLIQFQNNGVVDDSQLPKDRFSAERLKGVDSTLKIQPAKLEDSAVYLCASSLGGGAPNQPQHFGDGTRLSIL.

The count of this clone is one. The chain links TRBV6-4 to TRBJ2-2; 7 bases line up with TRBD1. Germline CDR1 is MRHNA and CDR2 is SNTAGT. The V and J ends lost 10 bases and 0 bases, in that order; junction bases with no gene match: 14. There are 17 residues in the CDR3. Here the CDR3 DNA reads TGTGCCACCAAATGGGTTGACAGGGCCCCGAACACCGGGGAGCTGTTTTTT. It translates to CATKWVDRAPNTGELFF.

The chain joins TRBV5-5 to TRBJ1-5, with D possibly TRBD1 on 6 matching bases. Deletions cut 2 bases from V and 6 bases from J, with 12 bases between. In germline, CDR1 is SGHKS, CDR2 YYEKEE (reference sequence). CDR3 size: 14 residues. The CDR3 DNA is TGTGCCAGCAGCTTAGTAGGGGGATCTCAGCCCCAGCATTTT. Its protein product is CASSLVGGSQPQHF.

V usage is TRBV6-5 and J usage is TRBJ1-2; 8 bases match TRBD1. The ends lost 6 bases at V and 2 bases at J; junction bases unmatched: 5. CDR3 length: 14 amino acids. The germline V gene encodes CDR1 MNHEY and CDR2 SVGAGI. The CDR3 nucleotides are TGTGCCAGCAGAGGACAGGGTGGCAACTATGGCTACACCTTC. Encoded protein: CASRGQGGNYGYTF.

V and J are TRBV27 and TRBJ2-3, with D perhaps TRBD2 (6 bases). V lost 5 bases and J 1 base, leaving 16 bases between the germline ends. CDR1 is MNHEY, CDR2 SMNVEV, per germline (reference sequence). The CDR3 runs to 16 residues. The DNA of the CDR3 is TGTGCCAGCAGTAGGGTTCTTCGGAGGGGCACAGATACGCAGTATTTT. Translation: CASSRVLRRGTDTQYF.

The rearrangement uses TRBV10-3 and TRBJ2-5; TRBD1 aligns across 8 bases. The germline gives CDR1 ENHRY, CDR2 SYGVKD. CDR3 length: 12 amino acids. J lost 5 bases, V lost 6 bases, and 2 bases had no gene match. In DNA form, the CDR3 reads TGTGCCATCAGCCGGACAGGGGAGACCCAGTACTTC. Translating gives CAISRTGETQYF.

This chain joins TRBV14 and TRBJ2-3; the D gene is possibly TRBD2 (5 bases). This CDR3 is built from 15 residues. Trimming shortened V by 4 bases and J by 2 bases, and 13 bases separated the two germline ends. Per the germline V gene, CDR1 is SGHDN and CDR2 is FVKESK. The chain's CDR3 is CASSLRHGITDTQYF. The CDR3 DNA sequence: TGTGCCAGCAGCCTACGACACGGGATCACAGATACGCAGTATTTT.

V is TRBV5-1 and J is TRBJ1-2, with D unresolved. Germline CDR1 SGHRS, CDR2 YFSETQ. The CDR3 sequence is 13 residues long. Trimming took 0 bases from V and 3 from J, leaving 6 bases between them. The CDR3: CASSLVRDYGYTF. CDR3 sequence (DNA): TGCGCCAGCAGCTTGGTGAGGGACTATGGCTACACCTTC.

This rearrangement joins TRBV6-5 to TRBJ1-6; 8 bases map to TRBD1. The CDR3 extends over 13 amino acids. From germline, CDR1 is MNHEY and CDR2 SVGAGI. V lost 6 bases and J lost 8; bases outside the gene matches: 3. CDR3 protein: CASRKDRDSPLHF. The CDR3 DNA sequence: TGTGCCAGCAGGAAGGACAGGGATTCACCCCTCCACTTT.

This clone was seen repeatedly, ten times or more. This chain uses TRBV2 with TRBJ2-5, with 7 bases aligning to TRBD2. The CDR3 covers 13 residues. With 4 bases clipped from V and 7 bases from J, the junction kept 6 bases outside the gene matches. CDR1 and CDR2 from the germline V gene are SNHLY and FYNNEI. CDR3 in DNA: TGTGCCAGCAGTGCTGGCAGGGAGGGGACCCAGTACTTC. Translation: CASSAGREGTQYF. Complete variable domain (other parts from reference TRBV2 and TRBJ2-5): EPEVTQTPSHQVTQMGQEVILRCVPISNHLYFYWYRQILGQKVEFLVSFYNNEISEKSEIFDDQFSVERPDGSNFTLKIRSTKLEDSAMYFCASSAGREGTQYFGPGTRLLVL.

The CDR3: CASSSTSGAYPETQYF. The CDR3 region has the DNA TGCGCCAGCAGCTCGACTAGCGGGGCCTACCCAGAGACCCAGTACTTC. The chain combines TRBV4-1 with TRBJ2-5; TRBD2 aligns across 11 bases. The CDR3 runs to 16 residues. Germline lookup yields CDR1 MGHRA and CDR2 YSYEKL. The J segment lost 4 bases and the V segment lost 5 bases, leaving 9 bases of the junction unmatched.

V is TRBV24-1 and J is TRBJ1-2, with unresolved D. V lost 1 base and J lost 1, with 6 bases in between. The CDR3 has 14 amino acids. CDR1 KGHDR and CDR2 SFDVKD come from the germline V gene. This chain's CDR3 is CATSDFRVNYGYTF. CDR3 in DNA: TGTGCCACCAGTGATTTCCGGGTTAACTATGGCTACACCTTC.

CDR3 in DNA: TGTGCCAGCTCACCAACGGACATCTGGGCCTACGAGCAGTACGTC. This sequence encodes CASSPTDIWAYEQYV. J is TRBJ2-7 and V is TRBV18; tentatively, D is TRBD1 (5 bases). The length of the CDR3 is 15 residues. The germline gives CDR1 KGHSH, CDR2 LQKENI. V lost 2 bases and J lost 2, with 13 bases in between.

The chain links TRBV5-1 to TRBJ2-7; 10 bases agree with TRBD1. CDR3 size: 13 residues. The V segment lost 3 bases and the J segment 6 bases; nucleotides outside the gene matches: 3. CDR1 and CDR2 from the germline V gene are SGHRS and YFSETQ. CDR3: CASSWGQGTEQYF. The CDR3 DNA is TGCGCCAGCAGCTGGGGACAGGGGACCGAGCAGTACTTC.

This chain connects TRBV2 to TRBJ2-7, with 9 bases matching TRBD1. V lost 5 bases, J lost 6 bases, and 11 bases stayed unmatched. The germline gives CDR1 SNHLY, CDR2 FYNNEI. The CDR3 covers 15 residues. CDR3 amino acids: CASSNSGTGLSEQYF. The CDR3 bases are TGTGCCAGCAGTAATTCCGGGACAGGGCTCTCCGAGCAGTACTTC.

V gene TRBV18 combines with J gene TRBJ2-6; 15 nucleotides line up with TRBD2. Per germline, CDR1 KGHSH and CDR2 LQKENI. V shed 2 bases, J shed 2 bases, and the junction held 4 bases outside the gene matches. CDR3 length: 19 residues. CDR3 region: CASSPSGLAGGPGANVLTF. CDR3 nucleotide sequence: TGTGCCAGCTCACCATCCGGACTAGCGGGGGGGCCTGGGGCCAACGTCCTGACTTTC.

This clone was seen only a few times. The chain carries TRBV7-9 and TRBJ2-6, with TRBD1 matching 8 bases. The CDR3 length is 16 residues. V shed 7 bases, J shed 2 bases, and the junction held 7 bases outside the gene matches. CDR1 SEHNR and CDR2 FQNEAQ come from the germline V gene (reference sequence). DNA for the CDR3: TGTGCCAGCACCCGGGACAGGTTCGCTGGGGCCAACGTCCTGACTTTC. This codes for CASTRDRFAGANVLTF. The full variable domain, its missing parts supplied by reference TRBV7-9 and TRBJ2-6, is DTGVSQNPRHKITKRGQNVTFRCDPISEHNRLYWYRQTLGQGPEFLTYFQNEAQLEKSRLLSDRFSAERPKGSFSTLEIQRTEQGDSAMYLCASTRDRFAGANVLTFGAGSRLTVL.

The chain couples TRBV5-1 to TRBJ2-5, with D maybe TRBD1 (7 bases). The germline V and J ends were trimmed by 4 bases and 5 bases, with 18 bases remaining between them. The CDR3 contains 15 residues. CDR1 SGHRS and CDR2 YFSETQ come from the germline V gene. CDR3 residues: CASSRMQGGRETQYF. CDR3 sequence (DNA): TGCGCCAGCAGCCGGATGCAGGGGGGAAGGGAGACCCAGTACTTC.

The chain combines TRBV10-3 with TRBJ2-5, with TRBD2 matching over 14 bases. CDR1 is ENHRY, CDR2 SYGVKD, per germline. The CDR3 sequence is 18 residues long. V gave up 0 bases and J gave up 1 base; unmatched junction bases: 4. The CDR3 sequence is CAISESGTSGGFQETQYF. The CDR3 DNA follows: TGTGCCATCAGTGAGTCCGGGACTAGCGGGGGCTTCCAAGAGACCCAGTACTTC.

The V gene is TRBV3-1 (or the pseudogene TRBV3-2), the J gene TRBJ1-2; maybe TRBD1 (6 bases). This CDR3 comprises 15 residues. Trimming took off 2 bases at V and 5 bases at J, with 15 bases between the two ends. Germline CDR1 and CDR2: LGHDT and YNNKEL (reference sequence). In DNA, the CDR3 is TGTGCCAGCAGCCAAACCTTGGGGGCTGGATATGGCTACACCTTC. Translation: CASSQTLGAGYGYTF.

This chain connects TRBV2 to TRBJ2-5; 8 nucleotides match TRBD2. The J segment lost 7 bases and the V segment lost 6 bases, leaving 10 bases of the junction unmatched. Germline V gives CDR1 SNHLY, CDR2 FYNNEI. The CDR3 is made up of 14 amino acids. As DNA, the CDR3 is TGTGCCAGCAGGGGCCTGACTAGCGTTGGGACCCAGTACTTC. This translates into CASRGLTSVGTQYF.

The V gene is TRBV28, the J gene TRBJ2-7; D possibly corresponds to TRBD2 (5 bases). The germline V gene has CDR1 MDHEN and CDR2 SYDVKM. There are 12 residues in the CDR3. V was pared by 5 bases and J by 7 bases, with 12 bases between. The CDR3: CASSAVPGEQYV. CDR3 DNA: TGTGCCAGCAGTGCGGTCCCGGGAGAGCAGTACGTC.

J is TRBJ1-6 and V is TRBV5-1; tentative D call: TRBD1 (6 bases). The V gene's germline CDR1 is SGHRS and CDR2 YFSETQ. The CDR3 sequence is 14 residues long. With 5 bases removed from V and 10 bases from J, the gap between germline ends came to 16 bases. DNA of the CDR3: TGCGCCAGCAGTAGCGACAGGTTTCTCTCACCCCTCCACTTT. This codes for CASSSDRFLSPLHF.

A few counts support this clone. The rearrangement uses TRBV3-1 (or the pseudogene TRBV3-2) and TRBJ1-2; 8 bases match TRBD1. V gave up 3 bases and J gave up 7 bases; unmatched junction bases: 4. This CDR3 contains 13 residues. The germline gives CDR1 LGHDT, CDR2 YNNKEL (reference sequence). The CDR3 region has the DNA TGTGCCAGCAGCCAGACAGGGGCGAGTGGCTACACCTTC. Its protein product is CASSQTGASGYTF.

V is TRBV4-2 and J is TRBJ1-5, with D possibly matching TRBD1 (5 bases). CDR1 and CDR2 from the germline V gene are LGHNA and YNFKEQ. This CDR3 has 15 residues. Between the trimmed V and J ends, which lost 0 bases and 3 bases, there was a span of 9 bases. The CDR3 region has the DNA TGTGCCAGCAGCCAAGATGGGGCCATCAATCAGCCCCAGCATTTT. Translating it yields CASSQDGAINQPQHF.

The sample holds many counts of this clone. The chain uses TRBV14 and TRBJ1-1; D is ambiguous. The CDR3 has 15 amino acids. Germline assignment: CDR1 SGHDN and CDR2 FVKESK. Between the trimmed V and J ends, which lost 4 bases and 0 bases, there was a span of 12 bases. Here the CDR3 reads CASSRGPQLNTEAFF. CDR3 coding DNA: TGTGCCAGCAGCCGAGGGCCGCAATTGAACACTGAAGCTTTCTTT.

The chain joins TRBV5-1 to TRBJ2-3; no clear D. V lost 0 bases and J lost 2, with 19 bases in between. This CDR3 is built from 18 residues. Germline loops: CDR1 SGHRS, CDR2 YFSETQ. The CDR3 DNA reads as TGCGCCAGCAGCTTGGCCCTGCGGAGTCTTATGTCCACAGATACGCAGTATTTT. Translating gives CASSLALRSLMSTDTQYF.

The chain's CDR3 is CASSLDGQAGGELFF. In DNA, the CDR3 is TGTGCCAGCAGCTTAGATGGCCAGGCCGGCGGGGAGCTGTTTTTT. V gene TRBV11-2 combines with J gene TRBJ2-2; D not resolved. This CDR3 region has 15 residues. Per the germline V gene, CDR1 is SGHAT and CDR2 is FQNNGV. The V end was cut by 0 bases, the J end by 7 bases, with 12 bases between.